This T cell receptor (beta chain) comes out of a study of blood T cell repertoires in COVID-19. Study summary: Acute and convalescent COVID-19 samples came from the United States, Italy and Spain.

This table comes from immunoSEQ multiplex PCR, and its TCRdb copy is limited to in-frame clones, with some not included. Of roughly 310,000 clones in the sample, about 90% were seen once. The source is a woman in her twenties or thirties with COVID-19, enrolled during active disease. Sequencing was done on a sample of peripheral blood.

CDR3 sequence: CASSLWTLNTEAFF. DNA of the CDR3: TGTGCCAGCAGCTTGTGGACATTGAACACTGAAGCTTTCTTT. V and J are TRBV5-6 and TRBJ1-1, with D possibly matching TRBD1 (5 bases). The CDR3 is 14 amino acids. The germline V gene has CDR1 SGHDT and CDR2 YYEEEE. V lost 1 base, J lost 0 bases, and 7 bases lay in between.